What follows are 27 T cell receptor beta chains derived from one specimen sequenced in a study of CD8+CD57+ T cells in acquired aplastic anemia. According to the study, genomic DNA was the template for TCR beta VDJ and CDR3 profiling. Each CDR3 protein is one row after TCRdb ran MiXCR on the reads. The table has approximately 180,000 distinct CDR3 sequences, 40% to 50% seen once. Selection for sequencing was limited to patients who had shown CD8+CD57+ cell expansion by flow cytometry. The specimen was sorted CD4+, CD8+, or CD8+CD57+ T cells (not recorded which) from PBMCs. The receptors come from a human donor with aplastic anemia.

This clonotype was picked up a small number of times. The chain has TRBV24-1 and TRBJ1-2; D might be TRBD1 (5 bases). V was pared by 3 bases and J by 7 bases, with 17 bases between. The CDR3 has 15 amino acids. The germline gives CDR1 KGHDR, CDR2 SFDVKD. In nucleotides, the CDR3 is TGTGCCACCAGTGATCCGCATACGGGGGAGGCTGGCTACACCTTC. This translates into CATSDPHTGEAGYTF.

The chain uses TRBV5-4 and TRBJ2-5; 8 positions agree with TRBD1. Germline V gene sequence: CDR1 SGHNT, CDR2 YYREEE (reference sequence). This CDR3 comprises 15 residues. V was pared by 0 bases and J by 1 base, with 2 bases of the junction left unmatched. In nucleotides, the CDR3 is TGTGCCAGCAGCTTGGGGACAGGGATCCAAGAGACCCAGTACTTC. Translation: CASSLGTGIQETQYF.

This clonotype was observed a handful of times. A much larger clone differs from this one at a single base, so this may be a read error. The chain joins TRBV20-1 to TRBJ2-7, with D maybe TRBD1 (5 bases). This CDR3 has 13 residues. The germline V gene encodes CDR1 DFQATT and CDR2 SNEGSKA (reference sequence). In DNA, the CDR3 is TGCAGTGTGCGCAAGGGGCCCCCCTACGGGCAGTACTTC. The encoded protein is CSVRKGPPYGQYF.

In DNA, the CDR3 is TGTGCCAGCAGCTTCCGAACGGGGGGCTACGAGCAGTACTTC. Amino acid sequence: CASSFRTGGYEQYF. This rearrangement joins TRBV13 to TRBJ2-7; TRBD2 aligns across 7 bases. CDR1 PRHDT and CDR2 FYEKMQ come from the germline V gene (reference sequence). With 3 bases clipped from V and 3 bases from J, the junction kept 5 bases outside the gene matches. The CDR3 totals 14 residues.

The genes are TRBV29-1 and TRBJ2-7; 8 bases are shared with TRBD2. Germline V gives CDR1 SQVTM, CDR2 ANQGSEA. Trimming at V came to 7 bases and at J to 4 bases, leaving 18 bases not matched to a gene. The CDR3 runs to 16 residues. For the CDR3, the DNA is TGCAGCGCGGACATCAGCATAGGGACGGGAGGGTACGAGCAGTACTTC. Amino acid sequence: CSADISIGTGGYEQYF.

The chain carries TRBV2 and TRBJ1-5, with TRBD1 matching 11 bases. CDR3 length equals 15 residues. Trimming cost V 7 bases and J 3 bases; bases outside gene matches: 5. The germline V gene encodes CDR1 SNHLY and CDR2 FYNNEI. The CDR3: CASTGTGGNNQPQHF. The CDR3, as DNA: TGTGCCAGCACGGGGACAGGGGGAAACAATCAGCCCCAGCATTTT.

This clonotype was seen once. This rearrangement joins TRBV19 to TRBJ2-1; D remains ambiguous. This CDR3 comprises 15 residues. Trimming removed 0 bases from V and 2 bases from J, with 8 bases in between. Germline V gene sequence: CDR1 LNHDA, CDR2 SQIVND (reference sequence). CDR3 sequence: CASSIDRSPYNEQFF. The CDR3 DNA sequence: TGTGCCAGTAGTATAGATAGGAGCCCCTACAATGAGCAGTTCTTC. Drawing the rest from reference TRBV19 and TRBJ2-1, the complete variable domain is DGGITQSPKYLFRKEGQNVTLSCEQNLNHDAMYWYRQDPGQGLRLIYYSQIVNDFQKGDIAEGYSVSREKKESFPLTVTSAQKNPTAFYLCASSIDRSPYNEQFFGPGTRLTVL.

This clonotype was picked up many times. The chain links TRBV4-3 to TRBJ1-1; no clear D. CDR1 LGHNA and CDR2 YSLEER come from the germline V gene. V gave up 0 bases and J gave up 5 bases, with 10 bases separating them. This CDR3 is built from 14 residues. This CDR3 is CASSQEGRWTEAFF. The CDR3 bases are TGCGCCAGCAGCCAAGAGGGCAGGTGGACTGAAGCTTTCTTT.

Ten or more counts support this clonotype. The V call is TRBV19, the J call TRBJ1-3; D gene unclear. Germline V gene data show CDR1 as LNHDA and CDR2 as SQIVND (reference sequence). The CDR3 spans 15 residues. Trimming stripped 5 bases from V and 1 base from J, with 12 bases between. The CDR3: CASSEFGRSGNTIYF. CDR3 bases: TGTGCCAGTAGTGAGTTTGGCAGGTCTGGAAACACCATATATTTT.

At least ten counts were recorded for this clonotype. The chain combines TRBV9 with TRBJ2-7; D is undetermined. Deletions cut 0 bases from V and 0 bases from J, with 7 bases between. Germline lookup yields CDR1 SGDLS and CDR2 YYNGEE. CDR3 length equals 14 residues. The CDR3 region is CASSVDPSSYEQYF. The CDR3 nucleotides read TGTGCCAGCAGCGTAGATCCTAGCTCCTACGAGCAGTACTTC.

This rearrangement joins TRBV15 to TRBJ2-3; 10 bases line up with TRBD2. CDR1 is LNHNV, CDR2 YYDKDF, per germline (reference sequence). The CDR3 contains 15 residues. Trimming took 5 bases from V and 2 from J; bases not matched to a gene: 4. The CDR3 DNA is TGTGCCACCAGCGGGGGGACTAGCGACACAGATACGCAGTATTTT. Its protein is CATSGGTSDTDTQYF. Using reference TRBV15 and TRBJ2-3 for the parts outside the CDR3, the full variable domain is DAMVIQNPRYQVTQFGKPVTLSCSQTLNHNVMYWYQQKSSQAPKLLFHYYDKDFNNEADTPDNFQSRRPNTSFCFLDIRSPGLGDTAMYLCATSGGTSDTDTQYFGPGTRLTVL.

J is TRBJ1-2 and V is TRBV10-3; no clear D gene. Germline CDR1 reads ENHRY; CDR2 reads SYGVKD. V was trimmed by 6 bases and J by 8 bases, leaving 16 bases between them. This CDR3 has 13 amino acids. The CDR3 loop is CAISSGPEGGYTF. Here the CDR3 DNA reads TGTGCCATCAGCAGCGGTCCTGAAGGGGGCTACACCTTC.

Many counts were recorded for this clonotype. The chain employs TRBV7-8 and TRBJ1-1; 8 nucleotides align to TRBD1. Germline trimming cut 5 bases from V and 3 bases from J; bases unmatched to any gene: 5. CDR3 length: 14 residues. From germline, CDR1 is SGHVS and CDR2 FQNEAQ. The CDR3: CASSGNRGDTEAFF. Here the CDR3 DNA reads TGTGCCAGCAGCGGAAACAGGGGGGACACTGAAGCTTTCTTT.

This clonotype occurred many times. The chain couples TRBV5-6 to TRBJ2-5; D is undetermined. This CDR3 has 15 residues. Looked up from germline, CDR1 is SGHDT and CDR2 is YYEEEE. V gave up 0 bases and J gave up 1 base, with 10 bases separating them. The CDR3 nucleotides read TGTGCCAGCAGCTTGGCCGGAAGAGGCCAAGAGACCCAGTACTTC. This encodes CASSLAGRGQETQYF.

This clonotype was picked up one time. The CDR3 ends on some other residue instead of the conserved phenylalanine or tryptophan, so this is likely a read error. The gene calls are TRBV10-2 and TRBJ1-2; 8 nucleotides align to TRBD1. Germline V CDR1 and CDR2: WSHSY, SAAADI. The CDR3 is 15 amino acids. The V gene end was trimmed by 2 bases and the J gene end by 2 bases; junction bases not matched to a gene: 4. CDR3 bases: TGCGCCAGCAGTGAGGGAGGACAGGGCAACTATGGCTACACCCTC. Translating gives CASSEGGQGNYGYTL.

V usage is TRBV7-2 and J usage is TRBJ1-2, with D possibly matching TRBD1 (5 bases). CDR1 is SGHTA, CDR2 FQGNSA, per germline. V lost 5 bases, J lost 0 bases, and 13 bases lay in between. This CDR3 spans 15 amino acids. The CDR3 loop reads CASSPARVPNYGYTF. In nucleotides, the CDR3 is TGTGCCAGCAGCCCCGCCAGGGTTCCTAACTATGGCTACACCTTC.

The chain is built from TRBV7-9 and TRBJ1-5, with D perhaps matching TRBD1 (5 bases). The CDR3 spans 14 residues. Trimming stripped 1 base from V and 4 bases from J, with 8 bases between. Germline CDR1 SEHNR, CDR2 FQNEAQ (reference sequence). The CDR3 reads CASSLGQQNQPQHF. The CDR3 DNA sequence: TGTGCCAGCAGCTTAGGACAGCAGAATCAGCCCCAGCATTTT.

This clonotype was recorded a few times. The V call is TRBV15, the J call TRBJ2-1; TRBD1 matches at 9 bases. The V gene end was trimmed by 5 bases and the J gene end by 5 bases; junction bases not matched to a gene: 10. The CDR3 spans 16 residues. Germline V gives CDR1 LNHNV, CDR2 YYDKDF (reference sequence). In nucleotides, the CDR3 is TGTGCCACCAGCGGTAGTAGGACAGGGGCCAACAATGAGCAGTTCTTC. Encoded protein: CATSGSRTGANNEQFF.

A word on this clonotype: Possible read error: a much larger clone is one base away. The chain uses TRBV12-3 or TRBV12-4 and TRBJ1-5; no clear D gene. The CDR3 extends over 13 amino acids. The CDR3 loop reads CAISLNRNQPQHF. The CDR3 DNA follows: TGTGCCATCAGTTTAAACCGCAATCAGCCCCAGCATTTT.

The genes are TRBV29-1 and TRBJ1-1, with D perhaps TRBD1 (5 bases). With 6 bases removed from V and 2 bases from J, the gap between germline ends came to 10 bases. Germline CDR1 SQVTM, CDR2 ANQGSEA. This CDR3 contains 12 residues. The CDR3 loop reads CSVDQGNTEAFF. In DNA form, the CDR3 reads TGCAGCGTAGACCAGGGAAACACTGAAGCTTTCTTT.

V usage is TRBV5-1 and J usage is TRBJ2-7; D is undetermined. The CDR3 totals 14 residues. The germline V gene has CDR1 SGHRS and CDR2 YFSETQ. Trimming cost V 5 bases and J 2 bases, with 14 bases left between them. The CDR3 is CASSRELGTYEQYF. The CDR3 bases are TGCGCCAGCAGTCGAGAGCTTGGCACCTACGAGCAGTACTTC.

V and J are TRBV12-3 or TRBV12-4 and TRBJ2-5; D unclear. The CDR3 is made up of 13 amino acids. Trimming took 6 bases from V and 5 from J, leaving 13 bases between them. The CDR3 spells CASRQSKQETQYF. CDR3 DNA: TGTGCCAGCAGGCAGTCTAAGCAGGAGACCCAGTACTTC.

This clonotype turned up a few times. This chain uses TRBV25-1 with TRBJ1-6, with 9 bases that match TRBD1. The CDR3 is 15 amino acids. The germline gives CDR1 MGHDK, CDR2 SYGVNS. V gave up 6 bases and J gave up 10 bases; unmatched junction bases: 10. DNA for the CDR3: TGTGCCAGCAGCCAGCGGACAGGGGTGGACTCACCCCTCCACTTT. This sequence encodes CASSQRTGVDSPLHF.

The V gene is TRBV10-3, the J gene TRBJ2-5, with 11 nucleotides matching TRBD2. The germline V gene has CDR1 ENHRY and CDR2 SYGVKD. This CDR3 has 16 amino acids. The J segment lost 4 bases and the V segment lost 2 bases, leaving 6 bases of the junction unmatched. In nucleotides, the CDR3 is TGTGCCATCAGTGAGGAAACTAGCGGGGGAGGAGAGACCCAGTACTTC. It yields the protein CAISEETSGGGETQYF.

Ten or more counts support this clonotype. The chain links TRBV20-1 to TRBJ1-1; D is unresolved. CDR1 is DFQATT and CDR2 is SNEGSKA in the germline V gene (reference sequence). The CDR3 is made up of 12 amino acids. Deletions cut 2 bases from V and 4 bases from J, with 8 bases between. The CDR3 is CSARRTPTEAFF. DNA for the CDR3: TGCAGTGCTAGACGGACCCCCACTGAAGCTTTCTTT.

This clonotype has only a few counts. CDR3 sequence: CASSQRAEAFF. The CDR3, as DNA: TGTGCCAGCTCCCAAAGGGCTGAAGCTTTCTTT. The J gene is TRBJ1-1, the V gene TRBV18; D is ambiguous. The V gene's germline CDR1 is KGHSH and CDR2 LQKENI. The CDR3 has 11 amino acids. The V end was cut by 6 bases, the J end by 6 bases, with 8 bases between.

This chain uses TRBV2 with TRBJ1-6; 8 bases match TRBD1. Germline V gene data show CDR1 as SNHLY and CDR2 as FYNNEI. The CDR3 is made up of 14 amino acids. V lost 7 bases and J lost 14; bases outside the gene matches: 13. CDR3 coding DNA: TGTGCCAGCATTTCCGGGACAGGAATGGGCACCCTCCACTTT. It codes for CASISGTGMGTLHF.